A single T cell receptor beta chain is shown here with its context. A fixed DNA input of 350 ng was used per bulk PBMC sample. TCRdb keeps only in-frame clones here, not all; method: immunoSEQ multiplex PCR. In the table there are 9,500 to 15,000 clones, 70% to 90% of which are singletons. The sample originates from a study of blood T cell dynamics during melanoma immunotherapy. The germline V gene has CDR1 SGHNT and CDR2 YYREEE (reference sequence). The CDR3 is 16 amino acids. The V and J ends lost 4 bases and 8 bases, in that order; junction bases with no gene match: 13. Time point specified: week 3, after first cycle of checkpoint inhibitor. No patient had earlier systemic cancer treatment, concurrent immunosuppressants, or another active cancer.

The TCR originated in a human donor with melanoma. This chain connects TRBV5-4 to TRBJ1-2, with 11 positions matching TRBD1. The sequencing used blood, collected from a patient treated with checkpoint blockade. The DNA for the CDR3 is TGTGCCAGCAGCGCTGGGACAGGGGGTTTTACGGGAGGCTACACCTTC. This sequence encodes CASSAGTGGFTGGYTF. Combining the CDR3 with reference TRBV5-4 and TRBJ1-2 gives the whole variable domain ETGVTQSPTHLIKTRGQQVTLRCSSQSGHNTVSWYQQALGQGPQFIFQYYREEENGRGNFPPRFSGLQFPNYSSELNVNALELDDSALYLCASSAGTGGFTGGYTFGSGTRLTVV.